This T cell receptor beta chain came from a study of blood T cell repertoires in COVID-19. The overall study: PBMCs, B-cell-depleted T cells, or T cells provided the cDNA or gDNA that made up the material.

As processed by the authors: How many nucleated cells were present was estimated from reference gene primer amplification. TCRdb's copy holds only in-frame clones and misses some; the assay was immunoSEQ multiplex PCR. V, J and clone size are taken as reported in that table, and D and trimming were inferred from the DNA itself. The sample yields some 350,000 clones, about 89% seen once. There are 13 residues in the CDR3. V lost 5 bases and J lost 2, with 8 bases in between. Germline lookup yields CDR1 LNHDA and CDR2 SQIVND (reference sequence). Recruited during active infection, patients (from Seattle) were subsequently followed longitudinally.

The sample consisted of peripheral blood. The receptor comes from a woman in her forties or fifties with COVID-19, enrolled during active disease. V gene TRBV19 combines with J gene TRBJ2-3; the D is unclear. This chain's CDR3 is CASSHFHTDTQYF. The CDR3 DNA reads TGTGCCAGTAGTCACTTCCACACAGATACGCAGTATTTT.